The rows below give T cell receptor beta chains drawn from one sample of a study of prognosis after radiotherapy for stage I lung cancer. A single record per CDR3 protein comes from TCRdb applying MiXCR to the multiplex PCR reads. The data show about 24,000 distinct CDR3 sequences, approximately 40% seen once. Specimen: PBMCs, collected before or after stereotactic body radiation therapy (not recorded which). Every receptor here comes from a donor over 45 with non-small cell lung cancer. The CDR3 runs from the conserved cysteine through the conserved F or W. The D gene is left open where the match is weak. For some rows the clone size is stated as once, few or many, or as a class when expanded; others skip it.

16 - TRBJ1-3 - TRBV5-1 TGCGCCAGCAGCTTGGATCCAGCGAACTCTGGAAACACCATATATTTT CASSLDPANSGNTIYF
16 - TRBJ2-7 TRBD1 TRBV5-1 TGCGCCAGCAGCTTCGCCGGGACAGGGATCTCCTACGAGCAGTATTTC CASSFAGTGISYEQYF
17 - TRBJ2-5 - TRBV11-2 TGTGCCAGCAGCTTAGGGGCTCGGCCAGGGGTTCTCGAGACCCAGTACTTC CASSLGARPGVLETQYF
14 medium-sized TRBJ1-2 TRBD1 TRBV28 TGTGCCAGCGGGGACAGGGCGCGGGCGGCGGGCTACACCTTC CASGDRARAAGYTF
16 few TRBJ2-5 - TRBV3-1 TGTGCCAGCAGCCAAGATTGGCAGGGGGGGGGAGAGACCCAGTACTTC CASSQDWQGGGETQYF
14 - TRBJ2-7 - TRBV6-2/TRBV6-3 TGTGCCAACAGTGGGGGACTGGCTCGGTACGAGCAGTACTTC CANSGGLARYEQYF
15 many TRBJ2-7 TRBD2 TRBV4-1 TGCGCCAGCAGCCAAGGGGGCGGGGGGGCGGCCGAGCAGTACTTC CASSQGGGGAAEQYF
15 few TRBJ2-3 - TRBV6-6 TGTGCCAGCAGTTACTCGTTTAGCCGCACAGATACGCAGTATTTT CASSYSFSRTDTQYF
14 many TRBJ2-1 - TRBV30 TGTGCCTGGACTCACTCGGCGGGGAGCAATGAGCAGTTCTTC CAWTHSAGSNEQFF
15 many TRBJ2-3 - TRBV5-4 TGTGCCAGCAGCTTGGACCCAGGGGGCACAGATACGCAGTATTTT CASSLDPGGTDTQYF
16 many TRBJ1-2 TRBD1 TRBV27 TGTGCCAGCAGTAGATCCGGGACAGGTTTTTTCTATGGCTACACCTTC CASSRSGTGFFYGYTF
14 - TRBJ1-2 - TRBV28 TGTGCCATCAGCAAAGGGACTGCGGTAGAAGGCTACACCTTC CAISKGTAVEGYTF
12 many TRBJ2-7 - TRBV7-9 TGTGCCAGCAGCCCCTCATCCTACGAGCAGTACTTC CASSPSSYEQYF
14 - TRBJ1-1 - TRBV12-3/TRBV12-4 TGTGCCAGCAGTTTCTGGTATGTGAACACTGAAGCTTTCTTT CASSFWYVNTEAFF
15 few TRBJ2-5 TRBD2 TRBV7-8 TGTGCCAGCAGCTTCTTTGGACTAGCGAAAGAGACCCAGTACTTC CASSFFGLAKETQYF
13 - TRBJ1-5 - TRBV30 TGTGCCTGGGCTCCTCGGGGACTCCAGCCACAGAATTTT CAWAPRGLQPQNF
15 once TRBJ2-2 - TRBV11-3 TGTGCCAGCAGCTTGGAGGGCGCGAACACCGGGGAGCTGTTTTTT CASSLEGANTGELFF
13 - TRBJ2-2 - TRBV2 TGTGCCAGCAGTAGGTTTGAACTCGGGGATCTGTTTTTT CASSRFELGDLFF
12 medium-sized TRBJ2-2 - TRBV5-1 TGCGCCAGCAGCTTGGGGGCCGGGGAGCTGTTTTTT CASSLGAGELFF
14 few TRBJ2-7 TRBD2 TRBV6-2/TRBV6-3 TGTGCCAGCAGTTACGCGGGGGGCGTTTACGAGCAGTACTTC CASSYAGGVYEQYF
17 medium-sized TRBJ2-3 TRBD2 TRBV6-5 TGTGCCAGCAGTTCCCTGCCGGGTCGGGAGCGGGGAGATACGCAGTATTTT CASSSLPGRERGDTQYF
15 many TRBJ2-3 - TRBV6-2/TRBV6-3 TGTGCCAGCAGTTACTGGGGGACCACCACAGATACGCAGTATTTT CASSYWGTTTDTQYF
15 many TRBJ2-1 TRBD2 TRBV3-1 TGTGCCAGCAGCCAAGTAGCGGGAGAGGGAAATGAGCAGTTCTTC CASSQVAGEGNEQFF
17 many TRBJ2-3 - TRBV9 TGTGCCAGCAGCGGCGGGGCTTCGGGAATTTGGGGGGATACGCAGTATTTT CASSGGASGIWGDTQYF
14 - TRBJ1-1 - TRBV9 TGTGCCAGCAGCTCGGGGGGGGACGGCACTGAATCTTTCTTT CASSSGGDGTESFF
17 many TRBJ2-3 TRBD2 TRBV11-1 TGTGCCAGCAGCTTAGGTCGTAGCGGGGCGTGGACAGATACGCAGTATTTT CASSLGRSGAWTDTQYF
15 many TRBJ2-5 - TRBV5-4 TGTGCCAGCAGCTGGGCCGGGCGGGGTGAAGAGACCCAGTACTTC CASSWAGRGEETQYF
16 - TRBJ1-3 - TRBV2 TGTGCCAGCAGTGAAGCCCGGAGTATTTCTGGAAACACCATATATTTT CASSEARSISGNTIYF
17 - TRBJ2-7 - TRBV7-9 TGTGTCAGCAGCCCATGGACCAACTTGGACTACTCCTACGAGCAGTACTTC CVSSPWTNLDYSYEQYF
12 many TRBJ2-7 - TRBV4-1 TGCGCCAGCAGCCAAGATTGGGATAAGCAGTACTTC CASSQDWDKQYF
16 - TRBJ2-3 TRBD2 TRBV24-1 TGTGCCACCAGTGGCCCGACTAGCATGGGAGAAGATACGCAGTATTTT CATSGPTSMGEDTQYF
12 many TRBJ1-5 TRBD1 TRBV3-1 TGTGCCAGCAGCCCACCAACAGGGGCCCAGCATTTT CASSPPTGAQHF
13 - TRBJ2-7 - TRBV6-2/TRBV6-3 TGTGCCAGCAGCCGAGACAGGCGGTACGAGCAGTACTTC CASSRDRRYEQYF
15 - TRBJ2-6 - TRBV6-1 TGTGCCAGCAGATTACAGGGAGTTGGGGCCAACGTCCTGACTTTC CASRLQGVGANVLTF
15 many TRBJ2-7 - TRBV5-1 TGCGCCAGCAGCTCGACCGGGACTGGTAACTACGAGCAGTACTTC CASSSTGTGNYEQYF
16 - TRBJ2-1 TRBD2 TRBV15 TGTGCCACCAGCGGAGAGAGACTAGCGGTTTACAATGAGCAGTTCTTC CATSGERLAVYNEQFF
15 - TRBJ2-6 - TRBV5-8 TGTGCCAGCATCCACCAGGGAACTGGGTCCAACGTCCTGACTTTC CASIHQGTGSNVLTF
16 - TRBJ2-7 - TRBV6-1 TGTGCCAGCAGTGAAGTTCCGACCAGCGGCCCCCACGAGCAGTACTTC CASSEVPTSGPHEQYF
17 many TRBJ2-5 - TRBV2 TGTGCCAGCAGGCTACATCCTCGGGACAATAGCCAAGAGACCCAGTACTTC CASRLHPRDNSQETQYF
13 medium-sized TRBJ1-1 - TRBV5-1 TGCGCCAGCAGCTTGACAGGATTGACTGAAGCTTTCTTT CASSLTGLTEAFF